The T cell receptor (beta chain) described here comes from a study of a mutant IDH1 vaccine in newly diagnosed glioma. Across the study: Initiation of the vaccine course occurred 4-6 weeks after radiotherapy alone, or alongside temozolomide cycles. Patients arrived already treated with radiotherapy, temozolomide, or both, most having had both.

As concerns this clone: Antigen: not known.

Libraries were prepared by immunoSEQ multiplex PCR; TCRdb keeps only in-frame clonotypes and omits some of them. The sample contains tens of thousands of clones, around 80% of which appear only once. Study-wide results and caveats: Across multiple MHC alleles, roughly 93% of patients had vaccine-induced responses.

As to time point: week 5, during vaccination. Vaccinated patients received 300 ug of mutant IDH1 20-mer peptide per dose, with topical imiquimod. The CDR3 covers 13 residues. Germline V gene data show CDR1 as SGHAT and CDR2 as FQDESV (reference sequence). Trimming took 3 bases from V and 4 from J, leaving 6 bases between them. The source material was PBMCs, sampled from a glioma patient whose treatment included an IDH1 peptide vaccine. V usage is TRBV11-1 and J usage is TRBJ2-2, with no clear D. This sequence was found in a woman aged 40 to 50 with glioma. CDR3: CASSFGVTGELFF. In nucleotides, the CDR3 is TGTGCCAGCAGCTTTGGGGTCACCGGGGAGCTGTTTTTT.